Listed below are T cell receptor beta chains from one sample, sequenced in a study of spatial heterogeneity in lung cancer. MiXCR was run by TCRdb on the 5' RACE reads, yielding one entry per CDR3 protein. The repertoire includes 82,000 or so distinct CDR3 sequences, 10% to 15% of them detected once, and 4.5% to 5.5% sits in the top ten. The sample in question was PBMCs, obtained at surgery. The receptor source for this set is a male donor with early-stage non-small cell lung cancer. The CDR3 runs from the conserved cysteine through the conserved F or W. The D gene is left open where the match is weak. Some rows have no size entry. The others give once, few or many, or a class for an expanded clone.

v_call	clone_size	j_call	d_call	cdr3_nt	cdr3_aa
TRBV12-3/TRBV12-4	.	TRBJ2-2	TRBD1	TGTGCCAGCAACCTGTGGGACAGGGACACCGGGGAGCTGTTTTTT	CASNLWDRDTGELFF
TRBV5-1	.	TRBJ2-2	.	TGCGCCAGCAGACAGGAGAACACCGGGGAGCTGTTTTTT	CASRQENTGELFF
TRBV6-6	.	TRBJ2-6	.	TGTGCCAGCAGTTACTCCTATTTACTTTCTGGGGCCAACGTCCTGACTTTC	CASSYSYLLSGANVLTF
TRBV3-1	many	TRBJ1-4	.	TGTGCCAGCAGCCTTTCGAGCGTGAATGAAAAACTGTTTTTT	CASSLSSVNEKLFF
TRBV5-6	few	TRBJ1-1	.	TGTGCCAGCAGCTTGGAGGCCGGACTAACTGAGGAGGCTTTCTTT	CASSLEAGLTEEAFF
TRBV7-3	.	TRBJ2-5	TRBD2	TGTGCCAGCAGCCCCCTTGGAGCGGGGGCACAAGAGACCCAGTACTTC	CASSPLGAGAQETQYF
TRBV2	.	TRBJ2-2	.	TGTGCCAGCAGACCGGGGATCCCCCACACCGGGGAGCTGTTTTTT	CASRPGIPHTGELFF
TRBV5-1	.	TRBJ2-5	TRBD1	TGCGCCAGCAGGCCGGGACAGGGGGCCCTAGAGACCCAGTACTTC	CASRPGQGALETQYF
TRBV30	.	TRBJ1-2	.	TGTGCCTGGAGACAACGGACCAACTATGGCTACACCTTC	CAWRQRTNYGYTF
TRBV11-1	.	TRBJ2-7	.	TGTGCCAGCAGCTTAGACGTCTACCGAGAGCAGTACTTC	CASSLDVYREQYF
TRBV12-3/TRBV12-4	.	TRBJ2-2	.	TGTGCCAGCAGTTTGACAAAAAACACCGGGGAGCTGTTTTTT	CASSLTKNTGELFF
TRBV9	few	TRBJ2-1	.	TGTGCCAGCAGCGTTTTTGGCGCCATCTCCTACAATGAGCAGTTCTTC	CASSVFGAISYNEQFF
TRBV3-1	.	TRBJ2-1	TRBD2	TGTGCCAGCAGCCATCACGGACTAGCGGGAGGCAATGAGCAGTTCTTC	CASSHHGLAGGNEQFF
TRBV6-2/TRBV6-3	.	TRBJ2-2	.	TGTGCCAGCAGTTACTTTCGGGGTAGAGCCGGGGAGCTGTTTTTT	CASSYFRGRAGELFF
TRBV9	many	TRBJ2-1	.	TGTGCCAGCAGCGGGGGCCGGCCCGGGAATGAGCAGTTCTTC	CASSGGRPGNEQFF
TRBV30	.	TRBJ2-6	.	TGTGCCTGGAGTGAAGGGACGGCTGGGGCCAACGTCCTGACTTTC	CAWSEGTAGANVLTF
TRBV7-3	.	TRBJ2-5	.	TGTGCCAGCAGCTTTGGGGCCTGGGAGACCCAGTACTTC	CASSFGAWETQYF
TRBV29-1	few	TRBJ2-1	.	TGCAGCGTTTCCTCCACTATACCGGGACGGGGTAGGAATGAGCAGTTCTTC	CSVSSTIPGRGRNEQFF
TRBV12-3/TRBV12-4	many	TRBJ1-1	.	TGTGCCAGCAGTCCCAGGGGACGGCCGCCTAGTGAAGCTTTCTTT	CASSPRGRPPSEAFF
TRBV2	few	TRBJ2-2	.	TGTGCCAGCAGTGATCGGGGTACCGGGGAGCTGTTTTTT	CASSDRGTGELFF
TRBV11-1	.	TRBJ2-1	.	TGTGCCAGCAGCTCGGACGGTTACAATGAGCAGTTCTTC	CASSSDGYNEQFF
TRBV11-1	.	TRBJ1-1	TRBD1	TGTGCCAGCAGCTTGGACAGGGGTATGAACACTGAAGCTTTCTTT	CASSLDRGMNTEAFF
TRBV5-1	few	TRBJ1-3	.	TGCGCCAGCAGCTTGGGGACAGACGGAAACACCATATATTTT	CASSLGTDGNTIYF
TRBV10-1	.	TRBJ2-1	TRBD1	TGCGCCAGCGGACAGGAATTGGTGAATGAGCAGTTCTTC	CASGQELVNEQFF
TRBV29-1	few	TRBJ2-2	TRBD1	TGCAGCTTCAGGGGGACGAACACCGGGGAGCTGTTTTTT	CSFRGTNTGELFF
TRBV30	once	TRBJ2-2	TRBD1	TGTGCCTGGACGGGGACAGGGACCCCCGGGGAGCTGTTTTTT	CAWTGTGTPGELFF
TRBV20-1	.	TRBJ1-4	.	TGCAGTGCTAGAGATCGCGGGCCTGCAACTAATGAAAAACTGTTTTTT	CSARDRGPATNEKLFF
TRBV28	.	TRBJ2-7	.	TGTGCCAGCAGTTTTAGGAGTCTCCTTTCCGAGCAGTACTTC	CASSFRSLLSEQYF
TRBV20-1	.	TRBJ2-5	TRBD1	TGCAGTGCTAGAGGTCCAGGGGGCGATTTAGGGTACCAAGAGACCCAGTACTTC	CSARGPGGDLGYQETQYF
TRBV3-1	few	TRBJ2-2	TRBD2	TGTGCCAGCAGCCCCTACGGGCTAGCGGGAATGGAGCTGTTTTTT	CASSPYGLAGMELFF
TRBV29-1	.	TRBJ2-3	.	TGCAGCGTTGAAAAGGGGTCGGGAGCTGATACGCAGTATTTT	CSVEKGSGADTQYF
TRBV10-3	many	TRBJ2-7	.	TGTGCCATCAGTGAGATTCAGACGTCCGAGCAGTACTTC	CAISEIQTSEQYF